The 22 T cell receptor beta chains presented below share a single source sample, sequenced in a study of tumor-infiltrating lymphocytes in primary liver carcinoma. Out of unsorted whole blood came the blood RNA, and germline DNA was extracted as well. TCR beta cDNA was reverse-transcribed from 500 to 550 ng of total RNA. The reaction used a constant-region primer and ProtoScript II reverse transcriptase. Sequencing libraries for TCR beta derived from three nested multiplex PCR rounds that used slightly modified ARM-PCR. For around 9 cycles apiece, the opening two PCR rounds ran with TRBV1-TRBV30 forward primers and a C-beta reverse primer. From the multiplex PCR reads, TCRdb called clonotypes with MiXCR, one entry per CDR3 protein. The sample gives 310,000 or so distinct CDR3 sequences, more than 55% of which show up once; about 17% is in the top ten. The sample consisted of peripheral blood. Receptor source: a woman aged 25 to 39 with primary liver carcinoma and hepatitis B virus infection.

For this clonotype: A much larger clone lies one base from this, so it may be a read error. This rearrangement joins TRBV6-5 to TRBJ1-1, with 9 bases that match TRBD1. Germline CDR1 and CDR2: MNHEY and SVGAGI. The CDR3 runs 15 residues. The CDR3: CVSSPPGQGYTEAFF. The CDR3 DNA sequence: TGTGTCAGCAGTCCCCCCGGACAGGGGTACACTGAAGCTTTCTTT.

Of note for this clonotype: At one end, the junction sequence differs from germline, possibly due to a read error. This chain connects TRBV29-1 to TRBJ2-2; the D is unclear. The CDR3 is 14 amino acids. CDR1 SQVTM and CDR2 ANQGSEA come from the germline V gene. The CDR3 DNA sequence: TGCAGCGTTGAACTGAGCCGAAGCACCTGGGAGCTGTTTTTT. Translation: CSVELSRSTWELFF.

A remark on this clonotype: This CDR3 is missing its conserved last phenylalanine or tryptophan, likely due to a read error. This chain connects TRBV29-1 to TRBJ2-7, with 10 positions matching TRBD2. The CDR3 is made up of 13 amino acids. Losses at the gene ends were 5 bases for V and 0 bases for J; bases not matched to a gene: 1. In germline, CDR1 is SQVTM, CDR2 ANQGSEA. The CDR3 loop is CSVRLAGSYEQYL. CDR3 nucleotides: TGCAGCGTTAGACTAGCGGGCTCCTACGAGCAGTACTTA.

Of note for this clonotype: Relative to the germline gene, one junction end is altered; a read error may explain this. The chain links TRBV12-3 or TRBV12-4 to TRBJ1-3; D ambiguous. The CDR3 is made up of 15 amino acids. The CDR3 sequence is CASSLGFRSGNIIYF. The CDR3 region has the DNA TGTGCCAGCAGTTTAGGGTTCCGATCCGGAAACATCATATATTTT.

In the case of this clonotype: The junction and the germline gene differ at one end; a read error may be behind it. This chain links TRBV7-8 with TRBJ2-7; D not certain. Looked up from germline, CDR1 is SGHVS and CDR2 is FQNEAQ. The CDR3 runs 12 residues. CDR3 protein: CASSIATYEQYF. CDR3 bases: TGTGCCAGCAGCATAGCTACCTACGAGCAGTACTTC.

This clonotype showed up just a few times. The J gene is TRBJ1-1, the V gene TRBV18; 7 nucleotides match TRBD1. Germline values: CDR1 KGHSH, CDR2 LQKENI. The CDR3 extends over 16 amino acids. Losses at the gene ends were 3 bases for V and 0 bases for J; bases not matched to a gene: 7. The CDR3 DNA reads as TGTGCCAGCTCACCCCGACAGGGACCCATGAACACTGAAGCTTTCTTT. Its protein product is CASSPRQGPMNTEAFF.

This clonotype was recorded a few times. The chain couples TRBV7-9 to TRBJ2-1, with 13 bases fitting TRBD2. From germline, CDR1 is SEHNR and CDR2 FQNEAQ (reference sequence). Trimming cost V 5 bases and J 1 base; bases outside gene matches: 8. This CDR3 has 18 amino acids. CDR3 sequence (DNA): TGTGCCAGCAGCCAAGGACTAGCGGGAGTCCGATCCTACAATGAGCAGTTCTTC. Translated: CASSQGLAGVRSYNEQFF.

Comment on this clonotype: Mismatch with germline at one junction end may stem from a read error. This chain joins TRBV6-6 and TRBJ2-7, with a possible D match to TRBD1 (6 bases). Germline-derived CDR1 and CDR2 are MNHNY and SVGAGI (reference sequence). CDR3 size: 15 residues. CDR3 bases: TGTACCAGCAGTTCCCTGTGGGGGCGGGCCTACGAGCAGTACTTC. This codes for CTSSSLWGRAYEQYF.

The genes are TRBV6-2 or TRBV6-3 and TRBJ1-2; D uncertain. The CDR3 totals 15 residues. V lost 2 bases, J lost 0 bases, and 10 bases lay in between. Germline V gene sequence: CDR1 MNHEY, CDR2 SVGEGT. Here the CDR3 DNA reads TGTGCCAGCAGTTACGCTGCAGGTTCTAACTATGGCTACACCTTC. It translates to CASSYAAGSNYGYTF.

This clonotype turned up a few times. CDR3 in DNA: TGTGCTGCGACAACAGCAAATTCTGGAAACACCATATATTTT. This encodes CAATTANSGNTIYF. This chain joins TRBV7-9 and TRBJ1-3; D gene unclear. The CDR3 totals 14 residues. Germline CDR1 is SEHNR and CDR2 is FQNEAQ (reference sequence).

The V and J genes are TRBV7-9 and TRBJ2-7, with 8 bases identical to TRBD1. Germline-derived CDR1 and CDR2 are SEHNR and FQNEAQ (reference sequence). This CDR3 spans 15 amino acids. The trim removed 5 bases at V and 2 bases at J, leaving 8 bases unmatched. The CDR3 here is CASSDTDRGAYEQYF. The CDR3 region has the DNA TGTGCCAGCAGCGACACCGACAGGGGAGCCTACGAGCAGTACTTC.

Comment on this clonotype: A much larger clone lies one base from this, so it may be a read error. The genes are TRBV12-3 or TRBV12-4 and TRBJ2-3, with D unresolved. There are 14 residues in the CDR3. CDR3 amino acids: CASTEWRSTDTLYF. Here the CDR3 DNA reads TGTGCCAGCACCGAGTGGCGGAGCACAGATACGCTGTATTTT.

A remark on this clonotype: One base away lies a much larger clone, so this may be a sequencing read error. The V and J genes are TRBV12-3 or TRBV12-4 and TRBJ2-7, with 7 bases matching TRBD1. CDR3 length: 13 amino acids. Germline trimming cut 6 bases from V and 5 bases from J; bases unmatched to any gene: 7. The CDR3 coding sequence is TGTGCCAGCAGGGTGGTACAGGGGCACGAGCAGTACTTC. Translating it yields CASRVVQGHEQYF.

This clonotype showed up just a few times. The chain combines TRBV12-3 or TRBV12-4 with TRBJ2-1, with a possible D match to TRBD1 (5 bases). Trimming pared 6 bases from V and 3 bases from J, leaving 18 bases between. The CDR3 consists of 16 residues. The CDR3 spells CASSPGEGQGYNEQFF. CDR3 sequence (DNA): TGTGCCAGCAGCCCAGGTGAAGGGCAGGGCTACAATGAGCAGTTCTTC.

The chain carries TRBV4-1 and TRBJ2-3, with D unclear. The J call may be mistaken, given a closer DNA end match to TRBJ1-5. The germline V gene has CDR1 MGHRA and CDR2 YSYEKL. The CDR3 length is 15 residues. This CDR3 is CANSLPFSSTDTQHF. In nucleotides, the CDR3 is TGCGCCAATAGCCTCCCTTTTTCTAGCACAGATACGCAGCATTTT.

This clonotype was detected only a few times. The chain carries TRBV7-9 and TRBJ1-6; tentatively, D is TRBD1 (6 bases). The germline gives CDR1 SEHNR, CDR2 FQNEAQ (reference sequence). V was clipped by 6 bases and J by 10 bases, with 13 bases between them. This CDR3 has 13 amino acids. CDR3 DNA: TGTGCCAGCAGGGGACAAGAAGAATCACCCCTCCACTTT. Encoded protein: CASRGQEESPLHF.

This chain uses TRBV7-9 with TRBJ2-1; TRBD2 matches at 7 bases. After removal of 5 bases from V and 10 bases from J, the junction contained 14 bases not matched to a gene. Germline CDR1 and CDR2: SEHNR and FQNEAQ (reference sequence). This CDR3 contains 15 residues. The CDR3 sequence is CASSPQGGSPREQFF. The CDR3 nucleotides are TGTGCCAGCAGCCCCCAGGGCGGGAGTCCCAGGGAGCAGTTCTTC.

At least ten counts were recorded for this clonotype. The rearrangement links TRBV6-1 to TRBJ1-1; unclear D gene. The CDR3 has 14 amino acids. Germline values: CDR1 MNHNS, CDR2 SASEGT. V was pared by 7 bases and J by 2 bases, with 14 bases between. The CDR3 region has the DNA TGTGCCAGCACCTTCACACCGGCTAACACTGAAGCTTTCTTT. Translated, it gives CASTFTPANTEAFF.

Points on this clonotype: This may be a read error: a much more frequent sequence differs by one nucleotide. V and J are TRBV29-1 and TRBJ2-5, with D possibly matching TRBD1 (6 bases). From germline, CDR1 is SQVTM and CDR2 ANQGSEA. The CDR3 is 13 amino acids. Here the CDR3 reads CSVGAGVDETEYF. Here the CDR3 DNA reads TGCAGCGTGGGGGCAGGGGTAGACGAGACCGAGTACTTC.

Comments on this clonotype: Being one base from a much bigger clone, this may be a read error. Likely a read error: the CDR3 ends without its conserved phenylalanine or tryptophan. This CDR3 reads CASSDSGRGETQYL. The CDR3 DNA is TGTGCCAGCAGCGATAGCGGGAGAGGAGAGACCCAGTACCTC. V gene TRBV11-3 combines with J gene TRBJ2-5; 9 positions match TRBD2. Germline V gene data show CDR1 as SGHNT and CDR2 as YENEEA. The CDR3 has 14 amino acids. V gave up 5 bases and J gave up 4 bases; unmatched junction bases: 5.

This clonotype came up many times. This chain uses TRBV6-5 with TRBJ1-6; D call uncertain. Germline assignment: CDR1 MNHEY and CDR2 SVGAGI. V shed 5 bases and J shed 9 bases, with 8 bases lying between them. The CDR3 loop spans 12 amino acids. The chain's CDR3 is CASSLLGSPLHF. The CDR3 DNA follows: TGTGCCAGCAGTCTATTGGGTTCACCCCTCCACTTT.

The rearrangement uses TRBV5-4 and TRBJ1-5; D is perhaps TRBD1 (6 bases). This CDR3 has 15 residues. Per the germline V gene, CDR1 is SGHNT and CDR2 is YYREEE (reference sequence). Trimming pared 1 base from V and 6 bases from J, leaving 14 bases between. CDR3 coding DNA: TGTGCCAGCAGCTTGCCGGGGGCGCTGGGTCAGCCCCAGCATTTT. Protein product: CASSLPGALGQPQHF.